A selection of T cell receptor beta chains follows, all from one sample in a study of T cell responses to AZD1222 COVID-19 vaccine. Clones were read by immunoSEQ multiplex PCR, and TCRdb kept only the in-frame ones, dropping some. The table shows about 140,000 clones, with 85% to 90% occurring only once. The source was peripheral blood, collected on day 0 of AZD1222 vaccination. These receptors all stem from an adult in good health. CDR3s include the opening cysteine and the closing phenylalanine or tryptophan. Each record gives: clone size, V gene, D gene, J gene, CDR3 protein, CDR3 DNA. D genes are given only for firm matches. A row's size may be missing; if present it is once, few, many or a size class.

once,TRBV6-5,-,TRBJ1-1,CASSLAGAEAFF,TGTGCCAGCAGCCTTGCGGGCGCGGAAGCTTTCTTT
-,TRBV19,TRBD1,TRBJ1-2,CASSRPTGQGSYGYTF,TGTGCCAGTAGTAGACCCACCGGACAGGGATCTTATGGCTACACCTTC
-,TRBV24-1,TRBD1,TRBJ2-1,CATSDLVRDRAENEQFF,TGTGCCACCAGTGATTTGGTACGGGACAGGGCCGAAAATGAGCAGTTCTTC
-,TRBV4-3,-,TRBJ2-2,CASSQDAVAAGELFF,TGCGCCAGCAGCCAAGATGCGGTGGCCGCCGGGGAGCTGTTTTTT
-,TRBV19,-,TRBJ2-4,CASSIDLEGAKNIQYF,TGTGCCAGTAGTATAGACCTCGAGGGAGCCAAAAACATTCAGTACTTC
-,TRBV7-6,TRBD1,TRBJ1-2,CASSPWDRNYGYTF,TGTGCCAGCAGCCCGTGGGACAGGAACTATGGCTACACCTTC
-,TRBV7-2,-,TRBJ1-4,CASSFGSINEKLFF,TGTGCCAGCAGCTTTGGGTCTATTAATGAAAAACTGTTTTTT
-,TRBV19,-,TRBJ1-1,CASSFRLLNTEAFF,TGTGCCAGTAGTTTCCGACTGCTGAACACTGAAGCTTTCTTT
-,TRBV6-5,TRBD1,TRBJ1-6,CASQSGQASPLHF,TGTGCCAGCCAATCGGGACAGGCTTCACCCCTCCACTTT
-,TRBV6-5,-,TRBJ1-4,CASSYSSGGGGEKLFF,TGTGCCAGCAGTTACTCGAGCGGGGGCGGAGGGGAAAAACTGTTTTTT
-,TRBV25-1,-,TRBJ1-4,CASSERVGRLLGEKLFF,TGTGCCAGCAGTGAAAGGGTGGGGCGGCTGCTAGGGGAAAAACTGTTTTTT
few,TRBV5-1,TRBD1,TRBJ1-2,CASSYTLQFDRARGRGYTF,TGCGCCAGCAGCTATACCCTCCAATTCGACAGGGCTCGCGGTCGAGGCTACACCTTC
-,TRBV29-1,TRBD1,TRBJ1-2,CSVLTPGGDYGYTF,TGCAGCGTTTTAACCCCAGGGGGCGACTATGGCTACACCTTC
-,TRBV12-3/TRBV12-4,-,TRBJ1-2,CASSTGTSYGYTF,TGTGCCAGCAGCACGGGAACCTCCTATGGCTACACCTTC
-,TRBV19,TRBD1,TRBJ1-5,CASSMGQGMIGNQPQHF,TGTGCCAGTAGTATGGGACAGGGGATGATTGGCAATCAGCCCCAGCATTTT
once,TRBV5-1,-,TRBJ2-2,CASSLRGPGTGELFF,TGCGCCAGCAGCTTGCGGGGCCCGGGGACCGGGGAGCTGTTTTTT
-,TRBV30,TRBD1,TRBJ2-3,CAWGQGITDTQYF,TGTGCCTGGGGACAGGGGATAACAGATACGCAGTATTTT
-,TRBV6-2/TRBV6-3,-,TRBJ2-5,CASSYPGGKTQYF,TGTGCCAGCAGTTACCCTGGTGGGAAGACCCAGTACTTC
-,TRBV19,TRBD2,TRBJ2-3,CASSTRTRAASDTQYF,TGTGCCAGTAGTACCCGGACTAGGGCGGCATCGGATACGCAGTATTTT
-,TRBV29-1,TRBD1,TRBJ2-7,CSVGSGQGHYEQYF,TGCAGCGTTGGCTCGGGACAGGGGCACTACGAGCAGTACTTC
once,TRBV5-5,TRBD2,TRBJ2-7,CASSLAPSGGALSYEQYF,TGTGCCAGCAGCTTGGCTCCTAGCGGGGGGGCCCTATCCTACGAGCAGTACTTC
-,TRBV15,-,TRBJ1-2,CATSGDAEQRGYTF,TGTGCCACCAGTGGGGATGCGGAGCAGAGGGGCTACACCTTC
-,TRBV27,-,TRBJ2-5,CASSLSFQALAQYF,TGTGCCAGCAGTTTATCTTTCCAGGCCCTGGCCCAGTACTTC
-,TRBV4-3,-,TRBJ1-2,CASSPGQSWDYGYTF,TGCGCCAGCAGTCCCGGACAGTCATGGGACTATGGCTACACCTTC
-,TRBV4-2,-,TRBJ2-2,CASSQPDPGLFF,TGTGCCAGCAGCCAACCGGACCCGGGGCTGTTTTTT
-,TRBV9,-,TRBJ1-4,CASGRDATNEKLFF,TGTGCCAGCGGAAGAGATGCAACTAATGAAAAACTGTTTTTT
-,TRBV7-6,-,TRBJ2-5,CASSLSFRVQETQYF,TGTGCCAGCAGCTTGAGTTTCCGCGTCCAAGAGACCCAGTACTTC
once,TRBV25-1,-,TRBJ1-4,CASSDRLTSGFDEKLFF,TGTGCCAGCAGTGATCGGCTCACATCGGGGTTCGATGAAAAACTGTTTTTT
-,TRBV7-8,-,TRBJ1-1,CASTPTRATTEAFF,TGTGCCAGCACCCCGACCAGGGCCACGACAGAAGCTTTCTTT
once,TRBV28,TRBD1,TRBJ1-4,CAISSPGQGAFKEKLFF,TGTGCCATCTCCAGTCCGGGACAGGGGGCTTTCAAGGAAAAACTGTTTTTT
-,TRBV7-8,-,TRBJ1-1,CASSSRTENTEAFF,TGTGCCAGCAGCTCCCGGACGGAGAACACTGAAGCTTTCTTT
-,TRBV7-8,-,TRBJ1-2,CASSLETRGGYTF,TGTGCCAGCAGCTTAGAAACACGAGGTGGCTACACCTTC
-,TRBV27,-,TRBJ1-1,CASSLTGRTEAFF,TGTGCCAGCAGTTTAACCGGGCGCACTGAAGCTTTCTTT
few,TRBV3-1/TRBV3-2,-,TRBJ2-7,CASSPGTSYEQYF,TGTGCCAGCAGCCCTGGGACTTCCTACGAGCAGTACTTC
once,TRBV7-9,-,TRBJ1-2,CASSLVRTGYTF,TGTGCCAGCAGCTTAGTCCGTACCGGCTACACCTTC
-,TRBV29-1,-,TRBJ1-1,CSVDLRGLVNTEAFF,TGCAGCGTTGATCTTCGGGGGCTCGTGAACACTGAAGCTTTCTTT
-,TRBV24-1,-,TRBJ2-2,CATSDPGTTGELFF,TGTGCCACCAGTGACCCGGGGACCACCGGGGAGCTGTTTTTT
once,TRBV20-1,TRBD1,TRBJ1-2,CSASKSSDRGYGYTF,TGCAGTGCTAGTAAATCTTCGGACAGGGGGTATGGCTACACCTTC
-,TRBV7-8,-,TRBJ1-1,CASSEHQIPRTEAFF,TGTGCCAGCAGCGAACACCAAATCCCGAGGACTGAAGCTTTCTTT
-,TRBV7-6,TRBD1,TRBJ2-7,CASSLVSDRGYGEQYF,TGTGCCAGCAGCTTAGTTTCCGACAGGGGTTACGGCGAGCAGTACTTC
-,TRBV6-2/TRBV6-3,TRBD1,TRBJ1-2,CASSGTDYGYTF,TGTGCCAGCAGTGGGACAGACTATGGCTACACCTTC
-,TRBV7-9,TRBD1,TRBJ1-1,CASSSTGSSAFF,TGTGCCAGCAGCTCGACAGGGTCGTCGGCTTTCTTT
-,TRBV27,-,TRBJ1-6,CASSLFPRSSYNSPLHF,TGTGCCAGCAGTTTATTTCCACGGAGCTCCTATAATTCACCCCTCCACTTT
-,TRBV5-1,-,TRBJ1-2,CASSLEGNRRDYGYTF,TGCGCCAGCAGCTTGGAAGGGAACCGTAGGGACTATGGCTACACCTTC
-,TRBV15,-,TRBJ1-1,CATSRVIGEVGTEAFF,TGTGCCACCAGCAGAGTAATTGGGGAAGTCGGAACTGAAGCTTTCTTT
-,TRBV6-4,-,TRBJ1-2,CASSESPPGPPNYGYTF,TGTGCCAGCAGTGAGAGTCCTCCAGGGCCCCCTAACTATGGCTACACCTTC
-,TRBV28,-,TRBJ2-1,CASSLGARFSNNEQFF,TGTGCCAGCAGTTTGGGGGCAAGGTTCAGTAACAATGAGCAGTTCTTC
-,TRBV28,TRBD1,TRBJ1-1,CASWDRGRTEAFF,TGTGCCAGTTGGGACAGGGGGCGAACTGAAGCTTTCTTT
-,TRBV6-2/TRBV6-3,-,TRBJ1-5,CASSAGPLGGNQPQHF,TGTGCCAGCAGCGCGGGACCCCTCGGCGGCAATCAGCCCCAGCATTTT